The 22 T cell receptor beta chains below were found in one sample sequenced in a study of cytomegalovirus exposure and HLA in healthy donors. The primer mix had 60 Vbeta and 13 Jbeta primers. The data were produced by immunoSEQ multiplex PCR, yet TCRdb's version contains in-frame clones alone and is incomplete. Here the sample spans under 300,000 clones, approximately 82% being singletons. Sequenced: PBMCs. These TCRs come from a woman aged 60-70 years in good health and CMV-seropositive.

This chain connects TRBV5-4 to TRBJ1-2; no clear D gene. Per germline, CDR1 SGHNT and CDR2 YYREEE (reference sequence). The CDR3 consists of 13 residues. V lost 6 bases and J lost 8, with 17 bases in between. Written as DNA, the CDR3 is TGTGCCAGCACCTTTGGGAGGGAGTACGGCTACACCTTC. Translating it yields CASTFGREYGYTF.

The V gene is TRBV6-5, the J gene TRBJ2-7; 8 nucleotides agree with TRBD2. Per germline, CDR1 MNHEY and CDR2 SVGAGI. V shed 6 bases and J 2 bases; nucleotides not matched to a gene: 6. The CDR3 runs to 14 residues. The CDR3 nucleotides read TGTGCCAGCAGGACGGGACTAGGACCCTACGAGCAGTACTTC. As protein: CASRTGLGPYEQYF.

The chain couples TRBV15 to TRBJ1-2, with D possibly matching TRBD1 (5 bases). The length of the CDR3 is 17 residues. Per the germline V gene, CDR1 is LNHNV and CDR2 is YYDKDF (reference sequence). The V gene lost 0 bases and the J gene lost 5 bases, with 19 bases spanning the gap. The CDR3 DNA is TGTGCCACCAGCAGAGACCTGCGTGGGGAGGGGCCGTATGGCTACACCTTC. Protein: CATSRDLRGEGPYGYTF.

CDR3 sequence: CASSLIGDGQYF. The CDR3 DNA reads as TGTGCCAGCAGCTTAATAGGGGATGGGCAGTACTTC. The chain links TRBV7-9 to TRBJ2-7, with D possibly being TRBD1 (5 bases). The CDR3 extends over 12 amino acids. Germline V gives CDR1 SEHNR, CDR2 FQNEAQ (reference sequence). Trimming shortened V by 2 bases and J by 9 bases, and 11 bases separated the two germline ends.

The DNA of the CDR3 is TGTGCCAGCAGCAGGACAGGGGCCCACTACAATGAGCAGTTCTTC. Translation gives CASSRTGAHYNEQFF. V is TRBV7-9 and J is TRBJ2-1, with TRBD1 identical over 9 bases. Germline V gene sequence: CDR1 SEHNR, CDR2 FQNEAQ (reference sequence). V lost 5 bases and J lost 3; bases outside the gene matches: 5. CDR3 length: 15 amino acids.

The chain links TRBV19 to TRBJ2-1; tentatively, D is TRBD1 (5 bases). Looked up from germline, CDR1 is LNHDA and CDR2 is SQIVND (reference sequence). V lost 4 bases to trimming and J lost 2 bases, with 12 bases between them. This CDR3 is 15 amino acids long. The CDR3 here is CASSTSGRPYNEQFF. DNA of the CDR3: TGTGCCAGTAGTACCTCAGGGCGGCCCTACAATGAGCAGTTCTTC.

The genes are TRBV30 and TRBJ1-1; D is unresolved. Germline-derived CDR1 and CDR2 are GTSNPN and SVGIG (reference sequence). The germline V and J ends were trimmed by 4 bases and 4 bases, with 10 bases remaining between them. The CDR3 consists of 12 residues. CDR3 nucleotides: TGTGCCTGGACCAGACGGGGCACTGAAGCTTTCTTT. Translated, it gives CAWTRRGTEAFF.

The CDR3 loop is CSVSDRGNEKLFF. The CDR3 nucleotides read TGCAGCGTCTCCGACAGGGGGAATGAAAAACTGTTTTTT. The rearrangement uses TRBV29-1 and TRBJ1-4; the match to TRBD1 covers 9 bases. This CDR3 spans 13 amino acids. The junction had 4 bases not matched to a gene; V was cut back by 6 bases and J by 5 bases. Per germline, CDR1 SQVTM and CDR2 ANQGSEA.

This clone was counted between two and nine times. CDR3 bases: TGTGCCAGCAGCGAGACAGGGGTCGAGGTCTACGAGCAGTACTTC. It translates to CASSETGVEVYEQYF. The V gene is TRBV7-4, the J gene TRBJ2-7, with 8 bases that match TRBD1. V was clipped by 5 bases and J by 3 bases; unmatched bases: 9. This CDR3 contains 15 residues. CDR1 SGHVT and CDR2 SQSDAQ come from the germline V gene.

CDR3 amino acids: CASSETGLEAFF. The CDR3 DNA reads as TGTGCCAGCAGTGAGACAGGGTTAGAAGCTTTCTTT. The V and J genes are TRBV6-5 and TRBJ1-1; 7 bases line up with TRBD1. Germline CDR1 is MNHEY and CDR2 is SVGAGI. V was clipped by 5 bases and J by 8 bases; unmatched bases: 5. This CDR3 is built from 12 residues.

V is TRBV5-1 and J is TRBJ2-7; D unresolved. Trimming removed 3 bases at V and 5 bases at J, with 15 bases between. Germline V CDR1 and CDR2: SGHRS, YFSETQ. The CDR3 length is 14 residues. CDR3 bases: TGCGCCAGCAGCTCCAGAGGAGTTGTCCACGAGCAGTACTTC. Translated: CASSSRGVVHEQYF.

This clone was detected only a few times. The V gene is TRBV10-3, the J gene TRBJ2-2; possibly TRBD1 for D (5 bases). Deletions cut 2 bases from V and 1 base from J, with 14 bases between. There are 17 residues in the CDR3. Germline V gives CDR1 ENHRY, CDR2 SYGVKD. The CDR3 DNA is TGTGCCATCAGTGAGCACTTTGGGGCGCAGAACACCGGGGAGCTGTTTTTT. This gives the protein CAISEHFGAQNTGELFF.

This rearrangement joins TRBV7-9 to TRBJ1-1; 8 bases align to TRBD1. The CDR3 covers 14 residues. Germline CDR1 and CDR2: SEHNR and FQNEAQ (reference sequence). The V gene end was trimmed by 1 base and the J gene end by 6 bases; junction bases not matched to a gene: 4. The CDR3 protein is CASSLGQGLPEAFF. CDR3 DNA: TGTGCCAGCAGCTTAGGACAGGGGTTACCTGAAGCTTTCTTT.

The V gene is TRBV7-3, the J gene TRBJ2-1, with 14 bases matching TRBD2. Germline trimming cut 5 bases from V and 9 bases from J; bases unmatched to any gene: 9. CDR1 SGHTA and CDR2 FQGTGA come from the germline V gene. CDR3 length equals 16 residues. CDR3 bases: TGTGCCAGCAGCCCTGGGACTAGCGGGAGTATCGGTGAGCAGTTCTTC. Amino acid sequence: CASSPGTSGSIGEQFF. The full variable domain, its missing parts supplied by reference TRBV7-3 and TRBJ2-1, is GAGVSQTPSNKVTEKGKYVELRCDPISGHTALYWYRQSLGQGPEFLIYFQGTGAADDSGLPNDRFFAVRPEGSVSTLKIQRTERGDSAVYLCASSPGTSGSIGEQFFGPGTRLTVL.

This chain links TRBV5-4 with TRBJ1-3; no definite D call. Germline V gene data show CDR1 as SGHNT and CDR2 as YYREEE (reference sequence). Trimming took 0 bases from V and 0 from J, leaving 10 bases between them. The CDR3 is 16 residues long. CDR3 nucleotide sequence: TGTGCCAGCAGCTTGGATGGAACAGCCTCTGGAAACACCATATATTTT. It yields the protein CASSLDGTASGNTIYF.

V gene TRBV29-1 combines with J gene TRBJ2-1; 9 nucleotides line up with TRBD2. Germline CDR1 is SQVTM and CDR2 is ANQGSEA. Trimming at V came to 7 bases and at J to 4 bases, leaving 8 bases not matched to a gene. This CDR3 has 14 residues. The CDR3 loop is CSGGGGRVYNEQFF. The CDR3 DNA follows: TGCAGCGGGGGTGGCGGGAGGGTATACAATGAGCAGTTCTTC.

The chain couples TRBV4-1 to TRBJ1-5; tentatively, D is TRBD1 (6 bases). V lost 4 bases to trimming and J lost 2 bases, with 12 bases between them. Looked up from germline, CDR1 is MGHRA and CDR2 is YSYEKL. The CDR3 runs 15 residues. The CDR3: CASSRQGTRNQPQHF. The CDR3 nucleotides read TGCGCCAGCAGCCGGCAGGGGACGCGCAATCAGCCCCAGCATTTT.

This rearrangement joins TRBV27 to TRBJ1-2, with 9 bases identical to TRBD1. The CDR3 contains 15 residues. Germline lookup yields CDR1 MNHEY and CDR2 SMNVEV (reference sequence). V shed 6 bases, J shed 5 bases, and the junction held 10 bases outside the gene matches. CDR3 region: CASSSGQGDLYGYTF. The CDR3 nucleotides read TGTGCCAGCAGCTCGGGACAGGGAGATTTATATGGCTACACCTTC.

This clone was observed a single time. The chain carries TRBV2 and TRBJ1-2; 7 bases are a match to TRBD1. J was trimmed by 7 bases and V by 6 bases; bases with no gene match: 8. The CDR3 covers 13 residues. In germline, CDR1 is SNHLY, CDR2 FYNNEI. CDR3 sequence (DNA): TGTGCCAGCAGCGAACTCCGGGACAGTGGCTACACCTTC. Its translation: CASSELRDSGYTF.

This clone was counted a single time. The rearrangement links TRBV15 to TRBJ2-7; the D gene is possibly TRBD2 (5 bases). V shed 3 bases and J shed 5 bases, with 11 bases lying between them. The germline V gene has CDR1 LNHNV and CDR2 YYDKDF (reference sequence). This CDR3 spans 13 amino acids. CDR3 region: CATSSAGRDEQYF. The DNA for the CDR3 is TGTGCCACCAGCAGTGCCGGGCGGGACGAGCAGTACTTC. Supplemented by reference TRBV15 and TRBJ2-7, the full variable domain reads DAMVIQNPRYQVTQFGKPVTLSCSQTLNHNVMYWYQQKSSQAPKLLFHYYDKDFNNEADTPDNFQSRRPNTSFCFLDIRSPGLGDTAMYLCATSSAGRDEQYFGPGTRLTVT.

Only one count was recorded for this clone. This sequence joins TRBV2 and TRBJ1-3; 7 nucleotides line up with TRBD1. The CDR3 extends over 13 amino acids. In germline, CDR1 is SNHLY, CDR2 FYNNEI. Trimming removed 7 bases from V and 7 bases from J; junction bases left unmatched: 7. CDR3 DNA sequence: TGTGCCAGCACAGGACAGGCGGGGAACACCATATATTTT. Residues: CASTGQAGNTIYF.

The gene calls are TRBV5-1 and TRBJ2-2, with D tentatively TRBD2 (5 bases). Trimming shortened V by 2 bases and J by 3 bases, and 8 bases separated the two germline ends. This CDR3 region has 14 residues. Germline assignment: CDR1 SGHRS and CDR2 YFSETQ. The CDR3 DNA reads TGCGCCAGCAGCTTAGAGGGATACACCGGGGAGCTGTTTTTT. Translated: CASSLEGYTGELFF.